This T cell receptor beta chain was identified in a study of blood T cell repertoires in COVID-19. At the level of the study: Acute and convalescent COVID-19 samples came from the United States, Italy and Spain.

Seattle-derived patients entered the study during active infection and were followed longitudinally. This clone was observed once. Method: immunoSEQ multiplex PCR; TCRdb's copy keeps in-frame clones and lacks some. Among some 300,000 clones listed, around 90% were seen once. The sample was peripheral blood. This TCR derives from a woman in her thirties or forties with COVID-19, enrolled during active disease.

CDR3 sequence reads: CATSRDFRVNNEQFF. Written as DNA, the CDR3 is TGTGCCACCAGCAGAGACTTCAGGGTCAACAATGAGCAGTTCTTC. The genes are TRBV15 and TRBJ2-1; possible D gene TRBD1, 5 bases. The CDR3 has 15 residues. CDR1 and CDR2 (germline): LNHNV, YYDKDF (reference sequence). V shed 0 bases and J shed 5 bases, with 11 bases lying between them. The full variable domain, with the rest looked up from reference TRBV15 and TRBJ2-1, is DAMVIQNPRYQVTQFGKPVTLSCSQTLNHNVMYWYQQKSSQAPKLLFHYYDKDFNNEADTPDNFQSRRPNTSFCFLDIRSPGLGDTAMYLCATSRDFRVNNEQFFGPGTRLTVL.